These 15 T cell receptor beta chains were all obtained from the same sample, sequenced in a study of blood T cells in healthy people across ages. Together with a sample-barcoded 5' primer, a J-beta primer mix was included in a second PCR lasting about 6 to 11 cycles. Each CDR3 protein is one row after TCRdb ran MiXCR on the 5' RACE reads. The sample carries 1,500,000 or so distinct CDR3 sequences, approximately 59% recorded once. The material sequenced was blood. Receptors were obtained from a man younger than 35 in good health.

The J gene is TRBJ2-5, the V gene TRBV4-1, with TRBD2 matching 14 bases. With V trimmed by 4 bases and J by 5 bases, 6 bases remained unmatched. There are 16 residues in the CDR3. Germline loops: CDR1 MGHRA, CDR2 YSYEKL. Here the CDR3 DNA reads TGCGCCAGCAGCCCCCAGACTAGCGGGGGGGTTGAGACCCAGTACTTC. Its protein is CASSPQTSGGVETQYF.

The gene calls are TRBV19 and TRBJ2-4, with D hard to call. The end of the DNA is better explained by TRBJ2-7, so the J call may be wrong. CDR1 LNHDA and CDR2 SQIVND come from the germline V gene (reference sequence). CDR3 size: 14 residues. The CDR3 here is CASSISAATYEQYF. DNA of the CDR3: TGTGCCAGTAGTATATCGGCGGCGACCTACGAGCAGTACTTC.

The chain uses TRBV2 and TRBJ2-5; no clear D gene. The J call may be incorrect, as the DNA end agrees better with TRBJ2-1. Germline-derived CDR1 and CDR2 are SNHLY and FYNNEI. CDR3 length equals 14 residues. The CDR3 coding sequence is TGTGCCAGCCAGCCCAGAATACTCCAAGAGACCCAGTTCTTC. It translates to CASQPRILQETQFF.

This clonotype was seen only once. The rearrangement links TRBV25-1 to TRBJ2-7; D not resolved. Trimming cost V 5 bases and J 2 bases, with 16 bases left between them. Per germline, CDR1 MGHDK and CDR2 SYGVNS. This CDR3 is 15 amino acids long. As DNA, the CDR3 is TGTGCCAGCAGTCACCCTTTGGACGGTACCTACGAGCAGTACTTC. Residues: CASSHPLDGTYEQYF.

V usage is TRBV20-1 and J usage is TRBJ2-3, with D unclear. The germline V gene encodes CDR1 DFQATT and CDR2 SNEGSKA (reference sequence). This CDR3 is 11 amino acids long. Trimming left V 6 bases short and J 4 bases short, with 8 bases between. Here the CDR3 DNA reads TGCAGTGCCCCTTGGCCAGATACGCAGTATTTT. It encodes CSAPWPDTQYF.

This clonotype was counted a few times. The genes are TRBV29-1 and TRBJ2-5; D is uncertain. CDR3 length: 14 amino acids. V gave up 0 bases and J gave up 1 base, with 9 bases separating them. CDR1 is SQVTM, CDR2 ANQGSEA, per germline. The DNA of the CDR3 is TGCAGCGTTGAAGATCGATCGGCCCAAGAGACCCAGTACTTC. Encoded protein: CSVEDRSAQETQYF.

This clonotype was counted between two and nine times. The chain employs TRBV29-1 and TRBJ1-4, with TRBD1 matching over 9 bases. The CDR3 covers 13 residues. CDR1 SQVTM and CDR2 ANQGSEA come from the germline V gene. V lost 7 bases, J lost 8 bases, and 8 bases stayed unmatched. The DNA for the CDR3 is TGCAGCGCTCTATACAGGGGGCACGAAAAACTGTTTTTT. It is translated as CSALYRGHEKLFF.

The chain links TRBV3-1 to TRBJ2-1, with D perhaps matching TRBD1 or TRBD2 (5 bases each). Germline V gene sequence: CDR1 LGHDT, CDR2 YNNKEL (reference sequence). V lost 0 bases to trimming and J lost 9 bases, with 12 bases between them. CDR3 length equals 14 residues. CDR3 sequence reads: CASSQDSGTAEQFF. The CDR3 DNA reads TGTGCCAGCAGCCAAGATTCCGGGACGGCTGAGCAGTTCTTC.

The CDR3 loop is CASSPSQGGYTF. The CDR3 nucleotides are TGTGCCAGCAGCCCGAGCCAGGGTGGCTACACCTTC. The V gene is TRBV7-9, the J gene TRBJ1-2, with a weak D call TRBD1 (5 bases). V gave up 5 bases and J gave up 7 bases, with 11 bases separating them. The CDR3 contains 12 residues. Germline values: CDR1 SEHNR, CDR2 FQNEAQ (reference sequence).

This chain links TRBV5-1 with TRBJ2-5, with D possibly being TRBD2 (6 bases). The CDR3 totals 14 residues. Germline CDR1 reads SGHRS; CDR2 reads YFSETQ. V shed 4 bases and J shed 3 bases, with 13 bases lying between them. CDR3 residues: CASSPREVEETQYF. The CDR3 nucleotides read TGCGCCAGCAGCCCCAGGGAGGTTGAAGAGACCCAGTACTTC.

J is TRBJ2-1 and V is TRBV20-1; TRBD2 aligns across 9 bases. Trimming cost V 6 bases and J 7 bases; bases outside gene matches: 7. CDR1 and CDR2 from the germline V gene are DFQATT and SNEGSKA (reference sequence). This CDR3 has 13 amino acids. CDR3 DNA sequence: TGCAGTGCCCGGATAGCGGGAGTGAATGAGCAGTTCTTC. Its translation: CSARIAGVNEQFF.

Many counts were recorded for this clonotype. The germline gene is not matched at one end of the junction; a read error may be the cause. The chain uses TRBV5-1 and TRBJ2-7, with D maybe TRBD2 (5 bases). CDR3 length: 14 residues. In germline, CDR1 is SGHRS, CDR2 YFSETQ. The CDR3 spells CASSFTGGSYEQYF. For the CDR3, the DNA is TGTGCCAGCAGCTTTACTGGAGGCTCCTACGAGCAGTACTTC.

The CDR3 loop is CASSLHRSEQYF. In DNA, the CDR3 is TGTGCCAGCAGCCTACACAGGAGCGAGCAGTACTTC. The V and J genes are TRBV7-8 and TRBJ2-5; D possibly corresponds to TRBD1 (5 bases). Matching the DNA end better, TRBJ2-7 makes the J call doubtful. Germline V gene data show CDR1 as SGHVS and CDR2 as FQNEAQ. This CDR3 is 12 amino acids long.

The genes are TRBV12-3 or TRBV12-4 and TRBJ2-7; possibly TRBD1 for D (5 bases). V was cut by 5 bases and J by 0 bases, with 14 bases left in between. The CDR3 contains 15 residues. The CDR3 region is CASSALRVSSYEQYF. The CDR3 DNA sequence: TGTGCCAGCAGTGCCCTCAGGGTCAGCTCCTACGAGCAGTACTTC.

This chain connects TRBV4-3 to TRBJ2-3; TRBD1 matches 8 bases. The ends lost 2 bases at V and 4 bases at J; junction bases unmatched: 8. Germline V gene data show CDR1 as LGHNA and CDR2 as YSLEER. The length of the CDR3 is 16 residues. The CDR3 nucleotides read TGCGCCAGCAGCCAACTAGGACAGGGAAGCGCAGATACGCAGTATTTT. Translating gives CASSQLGQGSADTQYF.